The next 18 T cell receptor beta chains were all read from a single sample in a study of blood T cell repertoires in COVID-19. Profiling relied on immunoSEQ multiplex PCR, and the TCRdb table lists in-frame clones only, not all of them. The table includes tens of thousands of clones, roughly 90% detected once. Sequencing was performed on peripheral blood. The receptors were gathered from a man aged 35-49 years with COVID-19, enrolled during active disease.

This chain connects TRBV10-3 to TRBJ2-1; TRBD2 aligns across 9 bases. This CDR3 has 16 amino acids. Germline V lookup: CDR1 ENHRY, CDR2 SYGVKD. The junction had 12 bases not matched to a gene; V was cut back by 11 bases and J by 1 base. The CDR3 loop reads CASSGGTVKSYNEQFF. The CDR3 region has the DNA TGTGCCTCGAGCGGGGGGACAGTGAAATCCTACAATGAGCAGTTCTTC.

This sequence joins TRBV7-8 and TRBJ1-5, with D perhaps TRBD1 (6 bases). Germline V gene lookup returns CDR1 SGHVS and CDR2 FQNEAQ. V was shortened by 6 bases and J by 1 base, with 16 bases between the two germline ends. This CDR3 spans 16 amino acids. The CDR3 region has the DNA TGTGCCAGCAGTTCCCAGGGGTGGGCGAGCAATCAGCCCCAGCATTTT. This encodes CASSSQGWASNQPQHF.

This chain links TRBV7-3 with TRBJ1-1; D is unresolved. Trimming took off 5 bases at V and 3 bases at J, with 13 bases between the two ends. This CDR3 comprises 14 residues. In germline, CDR1 is SGHTA, CDR2 FQGTGA. In nucleotides, the CDR3 is TGTGCCAGCAGCCCAACGGGTTGGGACACTGAAGCTTTCTTT. It translates to CASSPTGWDTEAFF.

This clone was counted a few times. The chain uses TRBV12-5 and TRBJ2-5; no definite D call. V lost 5 bases, J lost 7 bases, and 8 bases lay in between. Germline values: CDR1 LGHNT, CDR2 FRNRAP. The CDR3 sequence is 11 residues long. CDR3 residues: CASGTYGTQYF. CDR3 sequence (DNA): TGTGCTAGTGGTACATATGGGACCCAGTACTTC.

The chain carries TRBV7-9 and TRBJ2-1; 7 bases agree with TRBD1. This CDR3 comprises 16 residues. Per germline, CDR1 SEHNR and CDR2 FQNEAQ (reference sequence). With V trimmed by 6 bases and J by 1 base, 9 bases remained unmatched. CDR3 coding DNA: TGTGCCAGCAGACCTCAACGGGGACAGTCCTACAATGAGCAGTTCTTC. Its translation: CASRPQRGQSYNEQFF.

The CDR3 is CASSSKPDWHNEQFF. The DNA for the CDR3 is TGTGCCAGCAGCTCCAAACCTGACTGGCACAATGAGCAGTTCTTC. The V gene is TRBV7-2, the J gene TRBJ2-1; D uncertain. The germline V gene has CDR1 SGHTA and CDR2 FQGNSA. Trimming removed 4 bases from V and 5 bases from J, with 15 bases in between. The CDR3 is made up of 15 amino acids. Full variable domain (missing parts from reference TRBV7-2 and TRBJ2-1): GAGVSQSPSNKVTEKGKDVELRCDPISGHTALYWYRQSLGQGLEFLIYFQGNSAPDKSGLPSDRFSAERTGGSVSTLTIQRTQQEDSAVYLCASSSKPDWHNEQFFGPGTRLTVL.

Only one count was recorded for this clone. The V gene is TRBV19, the J gene TRBJ2-5, with D perhaps matching TRBD2 (7 bases). Trimming removed 7 bases from V and 4 bases from J, with 19 bases in between. The CDR3 covers 15 residues. Germline CDR1 LNHDA, CDR2 SQIVND (reference sequence). CDR3 sequence: CASNGRGAQGETQYF. The CDR3, as DNA: TGTGCCAGTAACGGACGGGGGGCCCAGGGAGAGACCCAGTACTTC.

The CDR3 DNA is TGTGCCAGCAGTTCCAGGGTGGGTAATGAAAAACTGTTTTTT. Residues: CASSSRVGNEKLFF. The chain uses TRBV2 and TRBJ1-4; D is perhaps TRBD1 (5 bases). Germline assignment: CDR1 SNHLY and CDR2 FYNNEI. V lost 5 bases, J lost 4 bases, and 11 bases lay in between. This CDR3 contains 14 residues.

This rearrangement joins TRBV7-3 to TRBJ2-7; 8 nucleotides match TRBD2. In germline, CDR1 is SGHTA, CDR2 FQGTGA. Trimming at V came to 5 bases and at J to 3 bases, leaving 6 bases not matched to a gene. The CDR3 runs to 14 residues. Here the CDR3 reads CASSLSGGRYEQYF. CDR3 sequence (DNA): TGTGCCAGCAGCCTCAGCGGGGGACGCTACGAGCAGTACTTC.

This chain joins TRBV21-1 and TRBJ2-7; the table's D call, TRBD2, has no DNA check behind it. TRBV21-1 represents a pseudogene. This CDR3 spans 8 amino acids. The CDR3 is CASSKGGF. The CDR3 DNA reads as TGTGCCAGCAGCAAAGGCGGGTTC.

The chain uses TRBV19 and TRBJ1-2; D possibly corresponds to TRBD1 (5 bases). This CDR3 has 15 residues. The germline V and J ends were trimmed by 9 bases and 4 bases, with 21 bases remaining between them. The germline V gene encodes CDR1 LNHDA and CDR2 SQIVND (reference sequence). CDR3 nucleotide sequence: TGTGCCAGCTTAGATCATACTCGGAGGGGCTATGGCTACACCTTC. This codes for CASLDHTRRGYGYTF.

This clone was observed a handful of times. The V gene is TRBV6-4, the J gene TRBJ1-2; 8 bases are a match to TRBD1. CDR1 is MRHNA and CDR2 is SNTAGT in the germline V gene. The length of the CDR3 is 16 residues. Trimming took 8 bases from V and 7 from J; bases not matched to a gene: 18. The CDR3 coding sequence is TGTGCCAGCGCCTGGACAGGGAATAGTATTGGTGGTGGCTACACCTTC. Amino acids: CASAWTGNSIGGGYTF.

V gene TRBV6-5 combines with J gene TRBJ1-2; 8 nucleotides align to TRBD1. Germline V CDR1 and CDR2: MNHEY, SVGAGI. This CDR3 region has 15 residues. V dropped 10 bases and J dropped 4; count of bases not matched to a gene: 14. This CDR3 is CATLESDRAAYGYTF. CDR3 coding DNA: TGTGCCACCCTCGAATCGGACAGGGCGGCCTATGGCTACACCTTC.

The chain is built from TRBV3-1 (or the pseudogene TRBV3-2) and TRBJ2-2; the D gene is possibly TRBD2 (6 bases). V was pared by 4 bases and J by 5 bases, with 17 bases between. Germline V lookup: CDR1 LGHDT, CDR2 YNNKEL (reference sequence). CDR3 length: 16 residues. This CDR3 is CASSPVFGEETGELFF. The CDR3 DNA follows: TGTGCCAGCAGCCCTGTATTCGGGGAGGAAACCGGGGAGCTGTTTTTT.

The V and J genes are TRBV5-1 and TRBJ2-1, with a tentative D call TRBD2 (6 bases). Per the germline V gene, CDR1 is SGHRS and CDR2 is YFSETQ. The CDR3 has 16 amino acids. V lost 7 bases, J lost 10 bases, and 27 bases lay in between. CDR3 sequence: CASDPSGVFPLSEQFF. CDR3 nucleotides: TGCGCCAGCGATCCCTCGGGGGTCTTTCCCCTTAGCGAGCAGTTCTTC.

The genes are TRBV18 and TRBJ1-1; 7 nucleotides match TRBD1. Looked up from germline, CDR1 is KGHSH and CDR2 is LQKENI. This CDR3 comprises 15 residues. J was trimmed by 1 base and V by 3 bases; bases with no gene match: 5. This chain's CDR3 is CASSPSTGRNTEAFF. The CDR3 DNA reads TGTGCCAGCTCACCCTCGACAGGGAGGAACACTGAAGCTTTCTTT.

This clone was seen once. The rearrangement joins TRBV5-1 to TRBJ2-2; D uncertain. This CDR3 is 15 amino acids long. CDR1 is SGHRS and CDR2 is YFSETQ in the germline V gene. The germline V and J ends were trimmed by 0 bases and 7 bases, with 13 bases remaining between them. CDR3 sequence: CASSLDSSYGGELFF. The CDR3 bases are TGCGCCAGCAGCTTGGACAGCTCTTACGGCGGGGAGCTGTTTTTT.

The V and J genes are TRBV28 and TRBJ2-5, with 8 nucleotides matching TRBD1. After removal of 6 bases from V and 1 base from J, the junction contained 1 base not matched to a gene. The germline V gene has CDR1 MDHEN and CDR2 SYDVKM. This CDR3 has 13 residues. DNA for the CDR3: TGTGCCAGCAGGACAGGGGTCCAAGAGACCCAGTACTTC. It codes for CASRTGVQETQYF.